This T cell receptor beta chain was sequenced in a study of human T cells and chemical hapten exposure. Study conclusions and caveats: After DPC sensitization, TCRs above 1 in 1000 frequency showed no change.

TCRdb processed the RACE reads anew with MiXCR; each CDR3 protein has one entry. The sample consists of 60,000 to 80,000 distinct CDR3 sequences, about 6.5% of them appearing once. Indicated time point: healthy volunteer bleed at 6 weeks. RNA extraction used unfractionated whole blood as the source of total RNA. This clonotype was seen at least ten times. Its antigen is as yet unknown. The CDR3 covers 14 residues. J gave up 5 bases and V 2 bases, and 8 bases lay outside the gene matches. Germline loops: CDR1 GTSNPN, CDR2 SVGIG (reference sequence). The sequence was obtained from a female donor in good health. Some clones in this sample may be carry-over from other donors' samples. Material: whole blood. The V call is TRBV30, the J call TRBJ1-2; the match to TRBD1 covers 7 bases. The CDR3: CAWSTQTGSYGYTF. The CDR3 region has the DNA TGTGCCTGGAGTACTCAGACAGGGAGTTATGGCTACACCTTC.